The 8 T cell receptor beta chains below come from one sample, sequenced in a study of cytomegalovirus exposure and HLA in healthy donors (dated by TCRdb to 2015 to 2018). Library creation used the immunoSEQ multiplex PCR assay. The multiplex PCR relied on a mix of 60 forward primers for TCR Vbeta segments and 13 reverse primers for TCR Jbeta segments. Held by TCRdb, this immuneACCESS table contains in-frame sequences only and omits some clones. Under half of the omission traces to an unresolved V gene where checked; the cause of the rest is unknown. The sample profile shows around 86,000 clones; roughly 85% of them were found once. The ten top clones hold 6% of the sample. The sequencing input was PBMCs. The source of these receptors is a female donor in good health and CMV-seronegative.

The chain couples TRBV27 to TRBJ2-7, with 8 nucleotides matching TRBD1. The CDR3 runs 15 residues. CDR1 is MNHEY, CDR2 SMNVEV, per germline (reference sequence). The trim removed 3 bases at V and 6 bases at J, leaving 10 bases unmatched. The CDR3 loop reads CASSFPGRRGREQYF. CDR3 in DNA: TGTGCCAGCAGTTTTCCGGGTCGCAGGGGGCGCGAGCAGTACTTC.

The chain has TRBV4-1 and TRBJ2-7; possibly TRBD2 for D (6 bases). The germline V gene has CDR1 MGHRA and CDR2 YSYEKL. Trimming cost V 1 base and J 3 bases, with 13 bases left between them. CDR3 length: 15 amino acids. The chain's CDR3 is CASSQVTSWDYEQYF. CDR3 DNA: TGCGCCAGCAGCCAAGTTACTAGCTGGGACTACGAGCAGTACTTC.

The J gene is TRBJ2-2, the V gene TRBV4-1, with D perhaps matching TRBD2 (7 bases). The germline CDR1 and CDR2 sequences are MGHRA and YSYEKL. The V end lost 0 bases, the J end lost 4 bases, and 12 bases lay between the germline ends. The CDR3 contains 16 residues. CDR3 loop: CASSQEGGARTGELFF. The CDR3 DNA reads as TGCGCCAGCAGCCAAGAAGGGGGGGCGCGCACCGGGGAGCTGTTTTTT.

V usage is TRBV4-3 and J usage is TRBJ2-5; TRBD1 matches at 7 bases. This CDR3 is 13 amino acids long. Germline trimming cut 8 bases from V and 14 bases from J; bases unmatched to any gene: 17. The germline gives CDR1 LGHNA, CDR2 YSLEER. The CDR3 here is CASSANRGEGTYF. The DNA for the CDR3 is TGCGCCAGCTCCGCGAACAGGGGAGAGGGTACCTACTTC.

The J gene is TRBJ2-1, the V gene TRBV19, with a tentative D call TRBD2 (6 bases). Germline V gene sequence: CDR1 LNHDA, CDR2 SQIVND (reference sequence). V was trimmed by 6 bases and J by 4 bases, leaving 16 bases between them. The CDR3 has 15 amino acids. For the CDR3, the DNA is TGTGCCAGTAGCGGGAGCACCCGAGAATACAATGAGCAGTTCTTC. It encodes CASSGSTREYNEQFF.

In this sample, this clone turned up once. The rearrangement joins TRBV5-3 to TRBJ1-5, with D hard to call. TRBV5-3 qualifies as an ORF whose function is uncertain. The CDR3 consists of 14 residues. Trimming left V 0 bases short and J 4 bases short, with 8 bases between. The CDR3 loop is CARSLVRWNQPQHF. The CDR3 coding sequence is TGTGCCAGAAGCTTGGTCAGGTGGAATCAGCCCCAGCATTTT.

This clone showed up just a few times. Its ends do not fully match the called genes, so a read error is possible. CDR3 bases: TGTGCTAGCAGTTCAGATGCGAACACCGGGGAGCTGTTTTTT. Its protein is CASSSDANTGELFF. The V and J genes are TRBV7-7 and TRBJ2-2, with D unresolved. The V gene's germline CDR1 is SSHAT and CDR2 FNYEAQ (reference sequence). The CDR3 runs to 14 residues.

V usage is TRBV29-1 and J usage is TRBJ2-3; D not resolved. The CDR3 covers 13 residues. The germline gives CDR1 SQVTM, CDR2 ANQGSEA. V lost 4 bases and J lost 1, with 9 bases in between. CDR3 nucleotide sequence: TGCAGCGTTGTGGGTCAGGGCACAGATACGCAGTATTTT. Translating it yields CSVVGQGTDTQYF.